The text below deals with one TCR beta chain. The antigen remains undetermined. These data come from a study of cytomegalovirus exposure and HLA in healthy donors. Findings and limits, study-wide: Serostatus for CMV was the only available immune exposure information. V- and J-gene trimming of TCR beta was linked (in a later analysis) to a missense DCLRE1C variant.

PCR amplification relied on 60 Vbeta primers (plus 13 Jbeta primers). The method was immunoSEQ multiplex PCR; TCRdb's version includes in-frame clones alone and lacks a portion of them. The sample consists of fewer than 250,000 clones, roughly 80% of them appearing once. In germline, CDR1 is SGHTA, CDR2 FQGNSA. V lost 5 bases to trimming and J lost 3 bases; unmatched junction nucleotides: 13. There are 18 residues in the CDR3. The source of this sequence is a man aged 35-49 years in good health and CMV-seronegative. This chain uses TRBV7-2 with TRBJ2-4; 10 nucleotides line up with TRBD2. The sequencing sample was made of PBMCs. The CDR3 here is CASSGGASGGQVKNIQYF. DNA for the CDR3: TGTGCCAGCAGCGGAGGGGCTAGCGGGGGCCAGGTCAAAAACATTCAGTACTTC.